Listed below are T cell receptor beta chains from one sample, sequenced in a study of graft-versus-host responses after intestinal transplantation. No antigens are known for them. Here immunoSEQ multiplex PCR was the method, and the copy in TCRdb shows in-frame clones only, minus some. The table has some 110,000 clones, 85% to 95% seen once; the top ten hold roughly 1%. The sequencing used unstimulated CD8+ T cells sorted from spleen or lymph node cells, collected before transplant. Source of these receptors: a human donor who was the organ donor for an intestinal transplant. Both conserved end residues are part of each CDR3. D genes are given only for firm matches. Clone size appears in some rows only: once, few, many, or a class for an expanded clone.

V gene: TRBV6-5; clone size: once; J gene: TRBJ1-2; D gene: NA; CDR3 DNA: TGTGCCAGCAGTTACTCGGCCCAACTGGGTGGCTACACCTTC; CDR3 protein: CASSYSAQLGGYTF
V gene: TRBV30; clone size: NA; J gene: TRBJ2-3; D gene: TRBD2; CDR3 DNA: TGTGCCTGGAGTGAGTATGGCGGGAGAATAGATACGCAGTATTTT; CDR3 protein: CAWSEYGGRIDTQYF
V gene: TRBV21-1; clone size: NA; J gene: TRBJ2-7; D gene: NA; CDR3 DNA: TGTGCCAGCAGCCCCCGGGACCCTACCTACGAGCAGTACTTC; CDR3 protein: CASSPRDPTYEQYF
V gene: TRBV5-8; clone size: few; J gene: TRBJ1-2; D gene: NA; CDR3 DNA: TGTGCCAGTTCCACGAATTTCTTCCGGCTCACCTTC; CDR3 protein: CASSTNFFRLTF
V gene: TRBV13; clone size: once; J gene: TRBJ2-2; D gene: NA; CDR3 DNA: TGTGCCAGCAGTCGGGGGACCAGCGGGGAGCTGTTTTTT; CDR3 protein: CASSRGTSGELFF
V gene: TRBV30; clone size: NA; J gene: TRBJ2-5; D gene: NA; CDR3 DNA: TGTGCCTGGATGGAGGGAACGGAGACCCAGTACTTC; CDR3 protein: CAWMEGTETQYF
V gene: TRBV5-6; clone size: NA; J gene: TRBJ1-2; D gene: NA; CDR3 DNA: TGTGCCAGCAGCTTCATCGGCGCCTTCGGCTACACCTTC; CDR3 protein: CASSFIGAFGYTF
V gene: TRBV12-5; clone size: NA; J gene: TRBJ2-7; D gene: NA; CDR3 DNA: TGTGCTAGTGGCCCTGGGCACGAGCAGTACTTC; CDR3 protein: CASGPGHEQYF
V gene: TRBV4-3; clone size: NA; J gene: TRBJ2-6; D gene: NA; CDR3 DNA: TGCGCCAGCAGCCAAGTGGGAGGTCCTGGGGCCAACGTCCTGACTTTC; CDR3 protein: CASSQVGGPGANVLTF
V gene: TRBV19; clone size: NA; J gene: TRBJ2-7; D gene: TRBD2; CDR3 DNA: TGTGCCAGTGCTACTAGCGGGTACACCTACGAGCAGTACTTC; CDR3 protein: CASATSGYTYEQYF
V gene: TRBV7-3; clone size: NA; J gene: TRBJ2-6; D gene: NA; CDR3 DNA: TGTGCCAGCTCCCAGGGGTACTCTGGGGCCAACGTCCTGACTTTC; CDR3 protein: CASSQGYSGANVLTF
V gene: TRBV7-8; clone size: NA; J gene: TRBJ2-3; D gene: NA; CDR3 DNA: TGTGCCAGCAGCGGGACGACGGACGGCACAGATACGCAGTATTTT; CDR3 protein: CASSGTTDGTDTQYF
V gene: TRBV6-5; clone size: NA; J gene: TRBJ2-1; D gene: NA; CDR3 DNA: TGTGCCAGCAGCCTCCACACGAGCTCCTACAATGAGCAGTTCTTC; CDR3 protein: CASSLHTSSYNEQFF
V gene: TRBV10-1; clone size: NA; J gene: TRBJ2-7; D gene: NA; CDR3 DNA: TGCGCCAGCAGTGAGCGGTTGGGGCGGGGCTTATACGAGCAGTACTTC; CDR3 protein: CASSERLGRGLYEQYF
V gene: TRBV6-1; clone size: NA; J gene: TRBJ2-1; D gene: NA; CDR3 DNA: TGTGCCAGCAGTGAAAGTATAGGGTGGTCGGAGGACAATGAGCAGTTCTTC; CDR3 protein: CASSESIGWSEDNEQFF
V gene: TRBV7-6; clone size: NA; J gene: TRBJ1-1; D gene: TRBD1; CDR3 DNA: TGTGCCAGCAGCCCCGTGGGTTACAGGGGGCCACCCGAGGAGTTGAACACTGAAGCTTTCTTT; CDR3 protein: CASSPVGYRGPPEELNTEAFF
V gene: TRBV7-2; clone size: NA; J gene: TRBJ2-3; D gene: TRBD2; CDR3 DNA: TGTGCCAGCAGCTCGGGACTAGCGGGAGTAGCGCAGTATTTT; CDR3 protein: CASSSGLAGVAQYF
V gene: TRBV28; clone size: NA; J gene: TRBJ2-7; D gene: TRBD2; CDR3 DNA: TGTGCCAGCAGTTTAGGACTAGCCTACGAGCAGTACTTC; CDR3 protein: CASSLGLAYEQYF
V gene: TRBV9; clone size: NA; J gene: TRBJ2-7; D gene: NA; CDR3 DNA: TGTGCCAGCAGCGTAGTACCAGGGAACGAGCAGTACTTC; CDR3 protein: CASSVVPGNEQYF
V gene: TRBV19; clone size: NA; J gene: TRBJ2-1; D gene: TRBD2; CDR3 DNA: TGTGCCAGTAGTACCCTAGCGGGCGCCTACAATGAGCAGTTCTTC; CDR3 protein: CASSTLAGAYNEQFF
V gene: TRBV11-2; clone size: NA; J gene: TRBJ1-2; D gene: NA; CDR3 DNA: TGTGCCAGCAGCGAAGGGGTCCTTTCTAACTATGGCTACACCTTC; CDR3 protein: CASSEGVLSNYGYTF
V gene: TRBV19; clone size: NA; J gene: TRBJ1-1; D gene: NA; CDR3 DNA: TGTGCCAGTAGTATAGAGGGGCGTTCACGGCGTTCTGAAGCTTTCTTT; CDR3 protein: CASSIEGRSRRSEAFF
V gene: TRBV12-5; clone size: NA; J gene: TRBJ1-2; D gene: NA; CDR3 DNA: TGTGCTAGTTCGTTCCAGGGGATAAAGAACTATGGCTACACCTTC; CDR3 protein: CASSFQGIKNYGYTF
V gene: TRBV29-1; clone size: NA; J gene: TRBJ1-5; D gene: TRBD1; CDR3 DNA: TGCAGCGTCGACACAGGGGGCAATCAGCCCCAGCATTTT; CDR3 protein: CSVDTGGNQPQHF
V gene: TRBV4-3; clone size: NA; J gene: TRBJ2-4; D gene: TRBD2; CDR3 DNA: TGCGCCAGCAGCCAAGGGACTAGCGGGAACATTCAGTACTTC; CDR3 protein: CASSQGTSGNIQYF
V gene: TRBV27; clone size: NA; J gene: TRBJ2-1; D gene: TRBD1; CDR3 DNA: TGTGCCAGCAGTTCGACAGGGGACTACAATGAGCAGTTCTTC; CDR3 protein: CASSSTGDYNEQFF
V gene: TRBV19; clone size: NA; J gene: TRBJ1-4; D gene: NA; CDR3 DNA: TGTGCCAGTAGTCAAATCCTCCAGCCGGGTCCGAATGAAAAACTGTTTTTT; CDR3 protein: CASSQILQPGPNEKLFF
V gene: TRBV4-3; clone size: NA; J gene: TRBJ2-3; D gene: TRBD2; CDR3 DNA: TGCGCCAGCAGCCAAGAGCTAGCGGCCATCACAGATACGCAGTATTTT; CDR3 protein: CASSQELAAITDTQYF
V gene: TRBV4-3; clone size: NA; J gene: TRBJ2-7; D gene: NA; CDR3 DNA: TGCGCCAGCAGCCAAGAAAACAGGCGGGACGAGCAGTACTTC; CDR3 protein: CASSQENRRDEQYF
V gene: TRBV4-3; clone size: once; J gene: TRBJ1-1; D gene: NA; CDR3 DNA: TGCGCCAGCAGCCAAGATCCAAACACTGAAGCTTTCTTT; CDR3 protein: CASSQDPNTEAFF
V gene: TRBV5-1; clone size: NA; J gene: TRBJ2-2; D gene: NA; CDR3 DNA: TGCGCCAGCAGTCCGGCTTACTCCGGGGAGCTGTTTTTT; CDR3 protein: CASSPAYSGELFF
V gene: TRBV30; clone size: NA; J gene: TRBJ2-3; D gene: NA; CDR3 DNA: TGTGCCTGGAGTGTAGGGACTAGCACAGATACGCAGTATTTT; CDR3 protein: CAWSVGTSTDTQYF
V gene: TRBV19; clone size: NA; J gene: TRBJ2-1; D gene: NA; CDR3 DNA: TGTGCCAGTAGTGCCGCTAGGGTCCACAATGAGCAGTTCTTC; CDR3 protein: CASSAARVHNEQFF
V gene: TRBV30; clone size: NA; J gene: TRBJ2-1; D gene: TRBD2; CDR3 DNA: TGTGCCTGGAGTGTCTCGGGACTAGCGGGAGGGATCTACAATGAGCAGTTCTTC; CDR3 protein: CAWSVSGLAGGIYNEQFF
V gene: TRBV4-3; clone size: NA; J gene: TRBJ2-5; D gene: NA; CDR3 DNA: TGCGCCAGCAGCCAAGACAGGGGCTCTCAAGAGACCCAGTACTTC; CDR3 protein: CASSQDRGSQETQYF
V gene: TRBV7-2; clone size: NA; J gene: TRBJ1-1; D gene: TRBD1; CDR3 DNA: TGTGCCAGCAGCACCCGACAGGGTCCAACACTGGGAGCTTTCTTT; CDR3 protein: CASSTRQGPTLGAFF
V gene: TRBV4-1; clone size: NA; J gene: TRBJ1-2; D gene: TRBD1; CDR3 DNA: TGCGCCAGCAGCCAAAAGTTTAAGACAGGGACCTATGGCTACACCTTC; CDR3 protein: CASSQKFKTGTYGYTF
V gene: TRBV25-1; clone size: NA; J gene: TRBJ1-3; D gene: NA; CDR3 DNA: TGTGCCAGCATATCTGGAAACACCATATATTTT; CDR3 protein: CASISGNTIYF
V gene: TRBV28; clone size: NA; J gene: TRBJ2-1; D gene: TRBD2; CDR3 DNA: TGTGCCAGCAGTTTACCGACTAGCGGGAAAGTCGCTTCGTCCTACAATGAGCAGTTCTTC; CDR3 protein: CASSLPTSGKVASSYNEQFF
V gene: TRBV27; clone size: NA; J gene: TRBJ2-1; D gene: TRBD2; CDR3 DNA: TGTGCCAGCAGTTTAGCCGGGGGGGGAAACAATGAGCAGTTCTTC; CDR3 protein: CASSLAGGGNNEQFF
V gene: TRBV4-2; clone size: NA; J gene: TRBJ1-2; D gene: NA; CDR3 DNA: TGTGCCAGCAGCCAAGAGAGCGGGGGCGACGGCTACACCTTC; CDR3 protein: CASSQESGGDGYTF
V gene: TRBV4-1; clone size: NA; J gene: TRBJ2-3; D gene: TRBD2; CDR3 DNA: TGCGCCAGCAGCCAAGGACTAGCGGGACGCACAGATACGCAGTATTTT; CDR3 protein: CASSQGLAGRTDTQYF
V gene: TRBV7-3; clone size: NA; J gene: TRBJ2-2; D gene: NA; CDR3 DNA: TGTGCCAGCAGCCAGCCCACCGGGGAGCTGTTTTTT; CDR3 protein: CASSQPTGELFF
V gene: TRBV5-6; clone size: NA; J gene: TRBJ2-5; D gene: NA; CDR3 DNA: TGTGCCAGCAGCTTGGCGGAGGGGACCCAGTACTTC; CDR3 protein: CASSLAEGTQYF
V gene: TRBV9; clone size: NA; J gene: TRBJ2-1; D gene: TRBD2; CDR3 DNA: TGTGCCAGCAGCCCAGGACTAGCGGGGTACAATGAGCAGTTCTTC; CDR3 protein: CASSPGLAGYNEQFF
V gene: TRBV29-1; clone size: NA; J gene: TRBJ1-1; D gene: NA; CDR3 DNA: TGCAGCGTTGGACAGCTGAACACTGAAGCTTTCTTT; CDR3 protein: CSVGQLNTEAFF
V gene: TRBV10-3; clone size: NA; J gene: TRBJ2-1; D gene: TRBD2; CDR3 DNA: TGTGCCATCAGTGAGACTAGCGGGAGGGCCTACAATGAGCAGTTCTTC; CDR3 protein: CAISETSGRAYNEQFF
V gene: TRBV15; clone size: NA; J gene: TRBJ2-7; D gene: TRBD1; CDR3 DNA: TGTGCCACCAGCAGCCCCGGACAGGGGGCCTACGAGCAGTACTTC; CDR3 protein: CATSSPGQGAYEQYF
V gene: TRBV13; clone size: NA; J gene: TRBJ1-1; D gene: TRBD1; CDR3 DNA: TGTGCCTCCCCGGGACAGGGGGCGCGGGTTACTGAAGCTTTCTTT; CDR3 protein: CASPGQGARVTEAFF
V gene: TRBV4-3; clone size: once; J gene: TRBJ1-1; D gene: NA; CDR3 DNA: TGCGCCAGCAGCCAAGACGGGGGCGGAATCCTGAACACTGAAGCTTTCTTT; CDR3 protein: CASSQDGGGILNTEAFF
V gene: TRBV4-1; clone size: NA; J gene: TRBJ2-1; D gene: NA; CDR3 DNA: TGCGCCAGCAGCCCTAAGGCCAGGGGTCTTTCCTACAATGAGCAGTTCTTC; CDR3 protein: CASSPKARGLSYNEQFF
V gene: TRBV28; clone size: NA; J gene: TRBJ1-1; D gene: TRBD1; CDR3 DNA: TGTGCCAGCAGTTTCCGGGCAGGGGGAACGAACACTGAAGCTTTCTTT; CDR3 protein: CASSFRAGGTNTEAFF
V gene: TRBV30; clone size: NA; J gene: TRBJ2-1; D gene: NA; CDR3 DNA: TGTGCCTGGACGTTGAAGGGGCTGAATGAGCAGTTCTTC; CDR3 protein: CAWTLKGLNEQFF
V gene: TRBV6-1; clone size: NA; J gene: TRBJ2-1; D gene: NA; CDR3 DNA: TGTGCCAGCAGGGGGTTGATCGACAATGAGCAGTTCTTC; CDR3 protein: CASRGLIDNEQFF
V gene: TRBV9; clone size: NA; J gene: TRBJ2-7; D gene: TRBD1; CDR3 DNA: TGTGCCAGCAGCCCCTGGGACAGCTACGAGCAGTACTTC; CDR3 protein: CASSPWDSYEQYF
V gene: TRBV29-1; clone size: NA; J gene: TRBJ2-5; D gene: NA; CDR3 DNA: TGCAGCGTTGAAGAGACCCAGTACTTC; CDR3 protein: CSVEETQYF
V gene: TRBV15; clone size: NA; J gene: TRBJ2-2; D gene: TRBD1; CDR3 DNA: TGTGCCACCAGCAGGGCTCGACAGGGGGTCACCGGGGAGCTGTTTTTT; CDR3 protein: CATSRARQGVTGELFF
V gene: TRBV9; clone size: NA; J gene: TRBJ1-2; D gene: NA; CDR3 DNA: TGTGCCAGCAGCGTCGGTACTGCCTTTTGGGGCTACACCTTC; CDR3 protein: CASSVGTAFWGYTF